This entry is about one T cell receptor beta chain. Its target is not known. The CDR3 contains 13 residues. V was shortened by 1 base and J by 3 bases, with 6 bases between the two germline ends. The germline gives CDR1 LNHDA, CDR2 SQIVND (reference sequence). This entry is derived from a study of lymphopenia after photon versus proton radiotherapy. Study observations and caveats: Under photons, naive T cells and diversity fell while effector/memory populations rose. In patients who died, overall survival fell as post-nadir TCR diversity dropped more. After the lymphocyte nadir, photon-treated repertoires showed oligoclonal expansion, especially of CD8+ Temra cells.

The table came from immunoSEQ multiplex PCR; TCRdb's copy has only in-frame clones and leaves some out. Among roughly 58,000 clones listed, around 90% were seen once. The specimen comprised peripheral blood, sampled from a patient treated with proton-based radiotherapy. The clonotype comes from a man older than 75 with esophageal cancer. The chain has TRBV19 and TRBJ1-1; D remains ambiguous. CDR3 amino acids: CASSIGQDTEAFF. CDR3 sequence (DNA): TGTGCCAGTAGTATAGGGCAGGACACTGAAGCTTTCTTT. Filled out from reference TRBV19 and TRBJ1-1, the complete variable domain reads DGGITQSPKYLFRKEGQNVTLSCEQNLNHDAMYWYRQDPGQGLRLIYYSQIVNDFQKGDIAEGYSVSREKKESFPLTVTSAQKNPTAFYLCASSIGQDTEAFFGQGTRLTVV.